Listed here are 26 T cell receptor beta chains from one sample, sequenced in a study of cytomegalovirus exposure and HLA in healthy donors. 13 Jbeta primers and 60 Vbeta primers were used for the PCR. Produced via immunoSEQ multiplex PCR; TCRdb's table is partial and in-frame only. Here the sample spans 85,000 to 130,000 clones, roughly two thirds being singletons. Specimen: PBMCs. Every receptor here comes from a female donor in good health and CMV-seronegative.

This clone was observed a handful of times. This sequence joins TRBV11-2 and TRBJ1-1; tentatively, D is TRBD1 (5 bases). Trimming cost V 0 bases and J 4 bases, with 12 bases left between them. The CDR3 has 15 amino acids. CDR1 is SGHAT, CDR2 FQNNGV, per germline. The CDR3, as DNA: TGTGCCAGCAGCTTAGATCGGGTGGGGGGCACTGAAGCTTTCTTT. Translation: CASSLDRVGGTEAFF.

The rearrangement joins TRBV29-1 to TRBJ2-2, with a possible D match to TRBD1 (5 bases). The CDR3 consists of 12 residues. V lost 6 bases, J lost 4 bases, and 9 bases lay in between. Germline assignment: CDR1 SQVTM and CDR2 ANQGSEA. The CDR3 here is CSVLRGTGELFF. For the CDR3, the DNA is TGCAGCGTCCTTAGGGGCACCGGGGAGCTGTTTTTT.

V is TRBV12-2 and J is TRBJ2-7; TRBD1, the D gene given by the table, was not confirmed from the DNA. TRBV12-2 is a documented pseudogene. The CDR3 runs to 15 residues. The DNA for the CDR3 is TGTGCAAGTCGCTTAGTAACAGGGGCGCCCTACGAGCAGTACTTC. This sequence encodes CASRLVTGAPYEQYF.

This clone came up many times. CDR3 nucleotides: TGTGCCAGCAGTGACTCTGCGGGAGGGTCCCCAGATACGCAGTATTTT. Encoded protein: CASSDSAGGSPDTQYF. This chain connects TRBV6-4 to TRBJ2-3; 9 nucleotides agree with TRBD2. The V gene end was trimmed by 0 bases and the J gene end by 4 bases; junction bases not matched to a gene: 5. The CDR3 has 16 amino acids. Germline CDR1 MRHNA, CDR2 SNTAGT.

CDR3 sequence reads: CASSAPRGDITEAFF. CDR3 nucleotide sequence: TGTGCCAGCAGTGCACCTAGGGGTGATATCACTGAAGCTTTCTTT. The chain uses TRBV6-6 and TRBJ1-1, with D possibly matching TRBD1 (5 bases). Germline CDR1 MNHNY, CDR2 SVGAGI (reference sequence). Trimming stripped 5 bases from V and 4 bases from J, with 17 bases between. The CDR3 is made up of 15 amino acids.

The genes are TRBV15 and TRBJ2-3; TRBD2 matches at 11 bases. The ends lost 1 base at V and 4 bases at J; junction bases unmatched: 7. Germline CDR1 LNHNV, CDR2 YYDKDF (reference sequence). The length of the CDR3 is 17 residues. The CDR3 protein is CATSRGLAGGGSDTQYF. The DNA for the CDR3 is TGTGCCACCAGCAGAGGGCTAGCGGGAGGCGGGTCAGATACGCAGTATTTT.

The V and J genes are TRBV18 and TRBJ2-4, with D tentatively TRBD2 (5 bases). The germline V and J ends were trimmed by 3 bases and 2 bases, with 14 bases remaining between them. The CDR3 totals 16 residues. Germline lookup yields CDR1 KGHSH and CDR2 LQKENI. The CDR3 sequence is CASSPYVRESKNIQYF. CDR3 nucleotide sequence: TGTGCCAGCTCACCTTATGTGAGGGAATCCAAAAACATTCAGTACTTC.

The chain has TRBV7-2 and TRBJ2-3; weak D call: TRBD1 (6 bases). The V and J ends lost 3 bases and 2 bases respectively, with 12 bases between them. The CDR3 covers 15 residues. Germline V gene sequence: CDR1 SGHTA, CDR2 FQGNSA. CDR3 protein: CASSFIDRFTDTQYF. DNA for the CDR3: TGTGCCAGCAGCTTTATCGACAGGTTCACAGATACGCAGTATTTT. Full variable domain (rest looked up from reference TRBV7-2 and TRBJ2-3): GAGVSQSPSNKVTEKGKDVELRCDPISGHTALYWYRQSLGQGLEFLIYFQGNSAPDKSGLPSDRFSAERTGGSVSTLTIQRTQQEDSAVYLCASSFIDRFTDTQYFGPGTRLTVL.

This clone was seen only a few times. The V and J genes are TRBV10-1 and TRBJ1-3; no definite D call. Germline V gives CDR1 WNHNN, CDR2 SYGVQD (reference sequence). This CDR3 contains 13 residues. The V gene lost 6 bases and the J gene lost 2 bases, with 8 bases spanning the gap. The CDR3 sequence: CASRGATGNTIYF. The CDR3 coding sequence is TGCGCCAGCAGGGGAGCCACTGGAAACACCATATATTTT.

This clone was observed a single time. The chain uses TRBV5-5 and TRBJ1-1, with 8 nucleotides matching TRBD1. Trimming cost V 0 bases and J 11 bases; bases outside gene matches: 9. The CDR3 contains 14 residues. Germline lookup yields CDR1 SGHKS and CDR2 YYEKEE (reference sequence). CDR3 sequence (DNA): TGTGCCAGCAGCTTGGCGAGGACAGGGCCGGATGCTTTCTTT. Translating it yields CASSLARTGPDAFF. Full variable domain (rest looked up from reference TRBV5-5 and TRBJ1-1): DAGVTQSPTHLIKTRGQQVTLRCSPISGHKSVSWYQQVLGQGPQFIFQYYEKEERGRGNFPDRFSARQFPNYSSELNVNALLLGDSALYLCASSLARTGPDAFFGQGTRLTVV.

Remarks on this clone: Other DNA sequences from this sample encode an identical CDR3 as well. CDR3 nucleotide sequence: TGCGCCAGCAGCTTGGTAGGACAGGGGGGAGTAACTGAAGCTTTCTTT. This codes for CASSLVGQGGVTEAFF. The chain combines TRBV5-1 with TRBJ1-1; 10 nucleotides align to TRBD1. V gave up 0 bases and J gave up 5 bases; unmatched junction bases: 7. Germline V gene data show CDR1 as SGHRS and CDR2 as YFSETQ. This CDR3 has 16 residues.

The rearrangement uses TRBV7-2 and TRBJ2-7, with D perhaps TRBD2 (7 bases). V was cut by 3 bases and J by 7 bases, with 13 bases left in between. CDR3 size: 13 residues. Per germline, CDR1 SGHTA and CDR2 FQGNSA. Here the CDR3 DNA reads TGTGCCAGCAGCTTCGGGGGGCAGTGGGAGCAGTACTTC. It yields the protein CASSFGGQWEQYF.

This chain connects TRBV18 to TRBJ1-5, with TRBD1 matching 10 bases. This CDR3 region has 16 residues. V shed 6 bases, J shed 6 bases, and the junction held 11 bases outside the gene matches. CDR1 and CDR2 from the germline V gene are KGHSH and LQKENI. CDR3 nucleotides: TGTGCCAGCTCCCTTTGGCCGGGACAGGGGTTTCAGCCCCAGCATTTT. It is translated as CASSLWPGQGFQPQHF.

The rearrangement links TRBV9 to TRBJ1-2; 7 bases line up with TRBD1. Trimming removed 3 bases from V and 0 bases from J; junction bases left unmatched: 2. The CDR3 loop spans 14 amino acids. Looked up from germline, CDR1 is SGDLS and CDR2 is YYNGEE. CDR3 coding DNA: TGTGCCAGCAGCGGGACAGGAGCTAACTATGGCTACACCTTC. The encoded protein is CASSGTGANYGYTF.

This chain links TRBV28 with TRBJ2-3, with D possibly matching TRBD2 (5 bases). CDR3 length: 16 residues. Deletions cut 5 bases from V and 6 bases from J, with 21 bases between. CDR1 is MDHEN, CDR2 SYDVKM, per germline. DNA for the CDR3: TGTGCCAGCAGTCCCATAGCGTCGCGGTTTGAGGATACGCAGTATTTT. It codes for CASSPIASRFEDTQYF.

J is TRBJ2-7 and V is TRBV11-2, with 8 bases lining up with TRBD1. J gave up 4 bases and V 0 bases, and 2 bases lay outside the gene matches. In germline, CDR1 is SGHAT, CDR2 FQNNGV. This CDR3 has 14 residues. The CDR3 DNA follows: TGTGCCAGCAGCTTAGATAACAGGGGGTACGAGCAGTACTTC. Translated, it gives CASSLDNRGYEQYF.

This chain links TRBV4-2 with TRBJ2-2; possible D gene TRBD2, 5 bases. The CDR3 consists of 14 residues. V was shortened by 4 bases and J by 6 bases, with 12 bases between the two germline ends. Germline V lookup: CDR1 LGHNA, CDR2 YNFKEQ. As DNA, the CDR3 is TGTGCCAGCAGCCCCTCGGGGTTGGCCGGGGAGCTGTTTTTT. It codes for CASSPSGLAGELFF.

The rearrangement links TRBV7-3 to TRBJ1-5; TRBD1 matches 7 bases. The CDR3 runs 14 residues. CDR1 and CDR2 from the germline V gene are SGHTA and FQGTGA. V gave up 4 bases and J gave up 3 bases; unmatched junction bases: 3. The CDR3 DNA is TGTGCCAGCAGCTGCGGACAGGCCAATCAGCCCCAGCATTTT. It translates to CASSCGQANQPQHF.

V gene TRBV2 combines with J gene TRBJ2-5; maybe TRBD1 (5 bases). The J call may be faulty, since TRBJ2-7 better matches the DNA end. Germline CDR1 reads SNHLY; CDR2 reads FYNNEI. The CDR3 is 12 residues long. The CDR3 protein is CASRGRAYEQYF. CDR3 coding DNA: TGTGCCAGCAGGGGGCGCGCGTACGAGCAGTACTTC.

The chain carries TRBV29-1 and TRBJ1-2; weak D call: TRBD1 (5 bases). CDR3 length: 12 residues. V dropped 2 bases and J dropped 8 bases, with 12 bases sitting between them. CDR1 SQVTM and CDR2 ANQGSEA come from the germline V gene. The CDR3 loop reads CSVEPGVGGYTF. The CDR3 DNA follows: TGCAGCGTTGAACCGGGGGTAGGGGGCTACACCTTC.

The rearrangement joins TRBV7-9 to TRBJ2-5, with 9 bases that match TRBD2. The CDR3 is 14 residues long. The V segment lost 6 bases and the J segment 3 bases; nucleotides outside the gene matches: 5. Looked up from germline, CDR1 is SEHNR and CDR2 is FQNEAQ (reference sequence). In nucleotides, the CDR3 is TGTGCCAGCAGTATCGCTAGCGGGAAAGAGACCCAGTACTTC. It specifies CASSIASGKETQYF.

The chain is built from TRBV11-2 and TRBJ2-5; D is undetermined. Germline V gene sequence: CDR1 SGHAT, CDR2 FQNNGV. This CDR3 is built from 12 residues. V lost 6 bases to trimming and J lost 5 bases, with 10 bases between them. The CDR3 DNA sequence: TGTGCCAGCAGACCCCCCGGTGAGACCCAGTACTTC. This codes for CASRPPGETQYF.

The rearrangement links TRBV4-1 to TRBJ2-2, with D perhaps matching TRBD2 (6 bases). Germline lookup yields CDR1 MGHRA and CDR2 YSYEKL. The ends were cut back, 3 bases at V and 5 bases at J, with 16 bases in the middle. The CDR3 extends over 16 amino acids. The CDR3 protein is CASSHLGGLSTGELFF. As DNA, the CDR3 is TGCGCCAGCAGCCACCTGGGGGGATTGAGTACCGGGGAGCTGTTTTTT.

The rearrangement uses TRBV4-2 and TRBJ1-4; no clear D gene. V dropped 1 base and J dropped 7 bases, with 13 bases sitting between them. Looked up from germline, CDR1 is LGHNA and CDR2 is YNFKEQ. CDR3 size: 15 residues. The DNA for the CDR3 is TGTGCCAGCAGCCAAGTCTGGCCGAGCGGTGAAAAACTGTTTTTT. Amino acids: CASSQVWPSGEKLFF.

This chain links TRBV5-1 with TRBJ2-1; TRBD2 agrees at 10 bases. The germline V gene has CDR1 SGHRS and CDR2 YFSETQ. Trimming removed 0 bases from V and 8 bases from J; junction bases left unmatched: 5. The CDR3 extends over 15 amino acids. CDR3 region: CASSLASGRVDEQFF. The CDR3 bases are TGCGCCAGCAGCTTGGCCAGCGGGAGGGTCGATGAGCAGTTCTTC.

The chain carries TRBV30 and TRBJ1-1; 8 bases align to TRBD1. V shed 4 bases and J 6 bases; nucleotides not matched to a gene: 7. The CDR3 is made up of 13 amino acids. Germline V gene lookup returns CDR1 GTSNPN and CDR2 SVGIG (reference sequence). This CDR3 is CAWNPGGVPEAFF. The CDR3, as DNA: TGTGCCTGGAATCCAGGGGGCGTCCCTGAAGCTTTCTTT.